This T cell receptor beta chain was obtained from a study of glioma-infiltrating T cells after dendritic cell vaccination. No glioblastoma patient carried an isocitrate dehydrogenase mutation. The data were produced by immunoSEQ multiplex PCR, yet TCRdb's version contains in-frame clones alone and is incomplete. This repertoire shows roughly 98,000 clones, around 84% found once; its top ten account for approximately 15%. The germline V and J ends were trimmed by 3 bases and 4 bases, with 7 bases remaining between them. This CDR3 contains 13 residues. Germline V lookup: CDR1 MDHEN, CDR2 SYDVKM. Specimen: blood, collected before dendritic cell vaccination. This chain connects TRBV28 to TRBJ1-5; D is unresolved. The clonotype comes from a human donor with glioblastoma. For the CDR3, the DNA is TGTGCCAGCAGTTTTTACAAGAATCAGCCCCAGCATTTT. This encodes CASSFYKNQPQHF. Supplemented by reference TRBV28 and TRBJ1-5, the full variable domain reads DVKVTQSSRYLVKRTGEKVFLECVQDMDHENMFWYRQDPGLGLRLIYFSYDVKMKEKGDIPEGYSVSREKKERFSLILESASTNQTSMYLCASSFYKNQPQHFGDGTRLSIL.